The text below deals with one T cell receptor beta chain. Its antigen target is currently unknown. No clone much larger than this one lies a single base away; base qualities are absent. The CDR3 runs 18 residues from the cysteine to the phenylalanine. Only the CDR3 part of the read is kept: 54 bases, read in frame from the first base. The V and J ends are trimmed by 2 bases and 0 bases, leaving 14 bases between them. Via the germline V gene, CDR1 is MNHNS and CDR2 SASEGT. This record comes from a study of T cell responses to AZD1222 COVID-19 vaccine (TCRdb year 2021). Regarding the research as a whole: TCR sequencing covered more than 230 trial participants: 200 to 210 given two doses of AZD1222 and some 25 given two doses of MenACWY control vaccine. Trial participants were enrolled by age into 18-55, 56-69 and 70-plus year subgroups, with around 150, 28 and 57 TCR-sequenced participants respectively. Overall results and qualifications from the work: In the small 56-69-year group, the increase in depth fell short of significance, most likely because of low power. Participants were mostly white British, with more females than males. The authors suggested clonal diversity may have been underestimated. Conclusions about previously exposed vaccinees are limited, since just a handful of AZD1222 recipients were seropositive for SARS-CoV-2 at baseline. After two AZD1222 doses, both the breadth and the depth of spike-specific TCRs were significantly higher than at day 0 and than in MenACWY recipients. Reportedly, close to half of the unique spike-specific TCRs recognized epitopes lying outside the regions that are mutated in the B.1.351 and B.1.1.7 variants. The whole spike protein was spanned by vaccine-associated CD4 TCRs, and dominant responses were seen in regions 160-218 and 743-854. Because no samples from the day 14 peak response were available, repertoires could be characterized only after the peak T cell response.

The CDR3 regions of human TCRbeta chains were subjected to immunosequencing. The study's own analysis went as follows. Repertoire TCRs were matched against a reference library of SARS-CoV-2-specific TCRs generated with the MIRA antigen-specificity platform. Breadth meant the fraction of unique TCRs that were SARS-CoV-2-associated, whereas depth meant the fraction of total T cells that were SARS-CoV-2-associated. Using the MIRA data, every spike-specific TCR was mapped to the spike region that the TCR reacted to and assigned to either a CD4 or a CD8 class. Log10-transformed breadth and depth values were compared by one-way ANOVA with Sidak's multiple comparisons tests. What TCRdb holds here is the immuneACCESS table cut down to in-frame rearrangements. Part of the clones is not present; checked against another copy, under half of the missing clones reflect an unresolved V gene, and the others are unexplained. V and J calls and clone size follow that table, whereas D and trimming were derived from the DNA. The sample table contains about 110,000 clones; only one count was recorded for 89% of them. The ten largest make up approximately 3.1% of the sample.

Sample time point, as interpreted from the label and publication: baseline before first vaccination. The sample's treatment or condition label, decoded: meningococcal conjugate vaccine given as trial control. Vaccinee samples came from UK trials COV001 and COV002, including a single-blind randomized controlled phase 2/3 trial of AZD1222 (ChAdOx1 nCoV-19) in healthy adults. For TCRbeta chain sequencing, PBMC samples from trial participants were taken at day 0 and at day 28 after the second dose. Material: peripheral blood, obtained on day 0 of MenACWY control vaccination. This clonotype was sampled from an adult in good health. The V and J segments used are TRBV6-1 and TRBJ1-6; the D segment could be TRBD1, given 5 matching bases. In nucleotides, the sequence is TGTGCCAGCAGTGAAAGGGACCGACTTAGCTCCTATAATTCACCCCTCCACTTT. It is translated as CASSERDRLSSYNSPLHF.